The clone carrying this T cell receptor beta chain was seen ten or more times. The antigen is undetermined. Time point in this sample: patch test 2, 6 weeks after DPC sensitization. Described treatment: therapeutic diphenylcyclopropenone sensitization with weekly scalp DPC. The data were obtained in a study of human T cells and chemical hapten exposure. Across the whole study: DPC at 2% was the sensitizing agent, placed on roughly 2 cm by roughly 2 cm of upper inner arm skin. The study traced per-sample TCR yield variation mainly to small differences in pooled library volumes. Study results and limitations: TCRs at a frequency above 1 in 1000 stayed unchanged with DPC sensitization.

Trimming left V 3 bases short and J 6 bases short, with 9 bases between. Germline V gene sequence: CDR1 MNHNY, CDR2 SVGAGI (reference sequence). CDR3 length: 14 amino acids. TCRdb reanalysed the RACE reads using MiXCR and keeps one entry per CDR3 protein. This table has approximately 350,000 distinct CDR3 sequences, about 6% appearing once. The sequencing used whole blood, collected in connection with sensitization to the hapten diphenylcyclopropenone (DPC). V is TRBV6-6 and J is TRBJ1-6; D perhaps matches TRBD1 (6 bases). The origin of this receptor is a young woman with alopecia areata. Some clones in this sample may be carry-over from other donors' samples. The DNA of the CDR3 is TGTGCCAGCAGTTATGCAGGGGTTAATTCACCCCTCCACTTT. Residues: CASSYAGVNSPLHF.